A single sample is the source of the 15 T cell receptor beta chains below, sequenced in a study of blood T cell repertoires in COVID-19. Sequenced by immunoSEQ multiplex PCR; TCRdb stores in-frame clones only, minus some. The repertoire holds about 54,000 clones, with around nine tenths as singletons. The source material was peripheral blood. The receptors were gathered from a man aged 45-65 years with acute or convalescent COVID-19.

This clone was counted only a few times. The chain links TRBV19 to TRBJ1-2, with 7 nucleotides matching TRBD1. V dropped 3 bases and J dropped 5; count of bases not matched to a gene: 6. The germline gives CDR1 LNHDA, CDR2 SQIVND (reference sequence). The CDR3 length is 14 residues. The CDR3 region has the DNA TGTGCCAGTAGTATCCCTGGACAGGCGTATGGCTACACCTTC. Its translation is CASSIPGQAYGYTF. The full variable domain, its missing parts supplied by reference TRBV19 and TRBJ1-2, is DGGITQSPKYLFRKEGQNVTLSCEQNLNHDAMYWYRQDPGQGLRLIYYSQIVNDFQKGDIAEGYSVSREKKESFPLTVTSAQKNPTAFYLCASSIPGQAYGYTFGSGTRLTVV.

The chain joins TRBV19 to TRBJ1-5; D remains ambiguous. The V gene lost 5 bases and the J gene lost 0 bases, with 17 bases spanning the gap. The CDR3 is 17 amino acids. CDR1 LNHDA and CDR2 SQIVND come from the germline V gene (reference sequence). This CDR3 is CASSFRGSVSSNQPQHF. DNA for the CDR3: TGTGCCAGTAGTTTTCGAGGTTCGGTTTCTAGCAATCAGCCCCAGCATTTT.

The chain links TRBV4-3 to TRBJ2-2; TRBD2 is a possible D gene (5 bases). Germline V gene lookup returns CDR1 LGHNA and CDR2 YSLEER. This CDR3 has 16 residues. V was cut by 4 bases and J by 0 bases, with 12 bases left in between. CDR3 sequence: CASSPARDPNTGELFF. In nucleotides, the CDR3 is TGCGCCAGCAGCCCAGCCCGGGATCCGAACACCGGGGAGCTGTTTTTT.

The chain recombines TRBV2 with TRBJ2-5; TRBD2 is a possible D gene (5 bases). V lost 8 bases, J lost 3 bases, and 10 bases lay in between. The CDR3 loop spans 12 amino acids. CDR1 SNHLY and CDR2 FYNNEI come from the germline V gene. CDR3 in amino acids: CASGSLEETQYF. In DNA form, the CDR3 reads TGTGCCAGCGGGAGCCTGGAAGAGACCCAGTACTTC.

The chain joins TRBV27 to TRBJ2-1; perhaps TRBD2 as D (7 bases). Germline lookup yields CDR1 MNHEY and CDR2 SMNVEV (reference sequence). The CDR3 consists of 15 residues. V was pared by 5 bases and J by 2 bases, with 13 bases between. In DNA form, the CDR3 reads TGTGCCAGCAGTCCCCGAGGGGGGGCCTACAATGAGCAGTTCTTC. This translates into CASSPRGGAYNEQFF.

The chain uses TRBV5-4 and TRBJ2-3, with D possibly being TRBD2 (6 bases). Germline V gene lookup returns CDR1 SGHNT and CDR2 YYREEE (reference sequence). V gave up 1 base and J gave up 4 bases, with 13 bases separating them. CDR3 size: 15 residues. The CDR3 region is CASSLRRERADTQYF. The CDR3 nucleotides are TGTGCCAGCAGCTTGAGGAGGGAGAGGGCAGATACGCAGTATTTT. Using reference TRBV5-4 and TRBJ2-3 for the parts outside the CDR3, the full variable domain is ETGVTQSPTHLIKTRGQQVTLRCSSQSGHNTVSWYQQALGQGPQFIFQYYREEENGRGNFPPRFSGLQFPNYSSELNVNALELDDSALYLCASSLRRERADTQYFGPGTRLTVL.

V is TRBV18 and J is TRBJ1-1; D perhaps matches TRBD1 (5 bases). The V end was cut by 5 bases, the J end by 4 bases, with 14 bases between. Per germline, CDR1 KGHSH and CDR2 LQKENI. The CDR3 totals 14 residues. This CDR3 reads CASSAQGLGTEAFF. The CDR3, as DNA: TGTGCCAGCTCAGCGCAGGGTTTAGGCACTGAAGCTTTCTTT.

This clone turned up a few times. This chain uses TRBV25-1 with TRBJ2-1, with 7 bases that match TRBD2. Per germline, CDR1 MGHDK and CDR2 SYGVNS. V gave up 4 bases and J gave up 9 bases; unmatched junction bases: 12. There are 15 residues in the CDR3. CDR3: CASSGGRGGRGEQFF. CDR3 nucleotide sequence: TGTGCCAGCAGTGGGGGTCGGGGAGGGCGCGGTGAGCAGTTCTTC.

This clone occurred a few times. J is TRBJ1-1 and V is TRBV29-1; 7 nucleotides line up with TRBD1. V shed 8 bases and J 7 bases; nucleotides not matched to a gene: 7. The length of the CDR3 is 11 residues. CDR1 is SQVTM and CDR2 is ANQGSEA in the germline V gene. The CDR3, as DNA: TGCAGCACCGTCGACAGGGTTGAAGCTTTCTTT. This gives the protein CSTVDRVEAFF.

This clone appeared a single time. This rearrangement joins TRBV7-9 to TRBJ2-4; 10 bases line up with TRBD2. Germline CDR1 and CDR2: SEHNR and FQNEAQ (reference sequence). This CDR3 has 16 amino acids. The J segment lost 9 bases and the V segment lost 4 bases, leaving 12 bases of the junction unmatched. CDR3 region: CASSSPQAGGLVIQYF. The DNA for the CDR3 is TGTGCCAGCAGCTCACCCCAAGCGGGAGGGCTGGTCATTCAGTACTTC.

The chain links TRBV19 to TRBJ2-7, with 12 bases identical to TRBD2. With V trimmed by 5 bases and J by 1 base, 3 bases remained unmatched. The CDR3 loop spans 15 amino acids. Germline loops: CDR1 LNHDA, CDR2 SQIVND (reference sequence). The CDR3: CASSPGTSGSYEQYF. The CDR3 DNA reads TGTGCCAGTAGTCCGGGGACTAGCGGGTCCTACGAGCAGTACTTC.

The rearrangement uses TRBV5-6 and TRBJ1-2, with D tentatively TRBD1 (6 bases). Germline V gives CDR1 SGHDT, CDR2 YYEEEE. The CDR3 covers 18 residues. V gave up 0 bases and J gave up 0 bases, with 18 bases separating them. The CDR3: CASSLVGVSGHSNYGYTF. CDR3 DNA sequence: TGTGCCAGCAGCTTGGTTGGGGTCTCGGGACACTCTAACTATGGCTACACCTTC.

The chain is built from TRBV6-2 or TRBV6-3 and TRBJ1-5; 8 bases line up with TRBD1. Germline V CDR1 and CDR2: MNHEY, SVGEGT. The CDR3 length is 18 residues. V shed 2 bases and J 4 bases; nucleotides not matched to a gene: 13. CDR3 sequence reads: CASSYLRTDRVGNQPQHF. DNA of the CDR3: TGTGCCAGCAGTTACCTCAGGACGGACAGGGTTGGAAATCAGCCCCAGCATTTT.

The chain combines TRBV3-1 (or the pseudogene TRBV3-2) with TRBJ2-1; 14 positions match TRBD2. Germline CDR1 and CDR2: LGHDT and YNNKEL (reference sequence). With 9 bases clipped from V and 4 bases from J, the junction kept 11 bases outside the gene matches. The CDR3 spans 17 residues. The CDR3 region has the DNA TGTGCCAGAAAACGGACTAGCGGGAGGAGGGCTTACAATGAGCAGTTCTTC. Translating it yields CARKRTSGRRAYNEQFF.

The chain carries TRBV6-6 and TRBJ2-2, with D unclear. This CDR3 region has 16 residues. Germline V CDR1 and CDR2: MNHNY, SVGAGI (reference sequence). Trimming removed 0 bases from V and 6 bases from J, with 14 bases in between. The CDR3: CASSYSVGADPGELFF. CDR3 DNA: TGTGCCAGCAGTTACTCGGTCGGAGCTGACCCCGGGGAGCTGTTTTTT.